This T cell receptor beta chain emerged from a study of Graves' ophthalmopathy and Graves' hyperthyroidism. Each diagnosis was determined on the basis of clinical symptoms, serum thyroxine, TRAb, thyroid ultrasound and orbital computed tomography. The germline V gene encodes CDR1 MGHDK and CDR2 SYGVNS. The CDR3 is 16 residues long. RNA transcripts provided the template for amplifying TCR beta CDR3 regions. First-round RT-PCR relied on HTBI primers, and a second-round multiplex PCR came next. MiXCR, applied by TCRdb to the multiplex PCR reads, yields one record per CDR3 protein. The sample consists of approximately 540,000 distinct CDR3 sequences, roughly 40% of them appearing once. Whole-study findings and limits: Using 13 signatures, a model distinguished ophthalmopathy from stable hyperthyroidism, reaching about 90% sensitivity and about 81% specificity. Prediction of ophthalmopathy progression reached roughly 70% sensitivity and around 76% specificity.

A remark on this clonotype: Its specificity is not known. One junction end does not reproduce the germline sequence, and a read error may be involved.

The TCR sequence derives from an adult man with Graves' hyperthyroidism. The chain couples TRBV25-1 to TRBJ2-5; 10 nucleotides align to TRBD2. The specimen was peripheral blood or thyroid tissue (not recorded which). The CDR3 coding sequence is TGCACCAGCAGTGAACCATTAGCGGGAGGCCGAGAGACCCAGTACTTC. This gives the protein CTSSEPLAGGRETQYF.